These 17 T cell receptor beta chains were sequenced from one sample in a study of identical twins. Via MiXCR, TCRdb re-called the 5' RACE reads, giving one row per CDR3 protein. The sample shows a few hundred thousand distinct CDR3 sequences, just under 9.5% of them seen only once. These data were also reused for a study on yellow fever vaccine responses in identical twins.

Source material: CD8+ T cells sorted from blood. Source of these receptors: a woman aged 18-29 years in good health.

This clonotype came up many times. The rearrangement uses TRBV2 and TRBJ2-7; no reliable D call. Germline V gene data show CDR1 as SNHLY and CDR2 as FYNNEI. The CDR3 loop spans 10 amino acids. Deletions cut 7 bases from V and 5 bases from J, with 6 bases between. The DNA of the CDR3 is TGTGCCAGCACCCATAACGAGCAGTACTTC. It yields the protein CASTHNEQYF.

V usage is TRBV29-1 and J usage is TRBJ1-5, with 8 bases aligning to TRBD1. J gave up 6 bases and V 6 bases, and 10 bases lay outside the gene matches. CDR1 and CDR2 from the germline V gene are SQVTM and ANQGSEA. This CDR3 comprises 14 residues. The CDR3 loop reads CSVTGQGPGQPQHF. DNA of the CDR3: TGCAGCGTCACCGGACAGGGTCCGGGTCAGCCCCAGCATTTT.

This clonotype was seen many times. V usage is TRBV4-1 and J usage is TRBJ2-7, with TRBD1 identical over 8 bases. The germline CDR1 and CDR2 sequences are MGHRA and YSYEKL. The CDR3 has 15 amino acids. Trimming took 0 bases from V and 3 from J; bases not matched to a gene: 4. For the CDR3, the DNA is TGCGCCAGCAGCCAAGAGGGAGACAGGGGCTACGAGCAGTACTTC. The encoded protein is CASSQEGDRGYEQYF.

This clonotype was recorded many times. J is TRBJ2-1 and V is TRBV3-1; TRBD2 matches 14 bases. J was trimmed by 7 bases and V by 4 bases; bases with no gene match: 3. Looked up from germline, CDR1 is LGHDT and CDR2 is YNNKEL (reference sequence). This CDR3 contains 15 residues. The CDR3 protein is CASSPGLAGANEQFF. For the CDR3, the DNA is TGTGCCAGCAGCCCGGGACTAGCGGGAGCGAATGAGCAGTTCTTC.

This clonotype was found many times. V is TRBV20-1 and J is TRBJ2-5; 9 bases are a match to TRBD1. From germline, CDR1 is DFQATT and CDR2 SNEGSKA (reference sequence). This CDR3 is 17 amino acids long. Trimming at V came to 5 bases and at J to 1 base, leaving 14 bases not matched to a gene. In DNA form, the CDR3 reads TGCAGTGCTTACCTTCGACAGGGGGTGAGCCCCCAAGAGACCCAGTACTTC. Its protein is CSAYLRQGVSPQETQYF.

There are many counts of this clonotype. The V and J genes are TRBV2 and TRBJ2-4; D may be TRBD1 or TRBD2 (5 bases each). The germline V gene has CDR1 SNHLY and CDR2 FYNNEI. CDR3 length: 15 residues. V was shortened by 3 bases and J by 7 bases, with 16 bases between the two germline ends. The CDR3 is CASSEGVSGNNIQYF. In DNA, the CDR3 is TGTGCCAGCAGTGAGGGGGTGTCGGGGAATAACATTCAGTACTTC.

This clonotype was counted ten times or more. The V call is TRBV7-8, the J call TRBJ2-1, with 9 positions matching TRBD2. Germline trimming cut 1 base from V and 4 bases from J; bases unmatched to any gene: 5. Germline V gives CDR1 SGHVS, CDR2 FQNEAQ. The CDR3 runs 16 residues. As DNA, the CDR3 is TGTGCCAGCAGCTTAGGCGGCGGGGGGGATTACAATGAGCAGTTCTTC. Translating it yields CASSLGGGGDYNEQFF.

This clonotype was observed a handful of times. The CDR3 region is CAWTSGTYSDPFF. In DNA form, the CDR3 reads TGTGCCTGGACCTCCGGGACCTACTCGGATCCGTTCTTC. J is TRBJ2-1 and V is TRBV30; D might be TRBD1 or TRBD2, each matching 5 bases. The germline CDR1 and CDR2 sequences are GTSNPN and SVGIG (reference sequence). The CDR3 runs 13 residues. With 4 bases removed from V and 15 bases from J, the gap between germline ends came to 22 bases.

This clonotype appeared many times. The chain couples TRBV5-1 to TRBJ2-7; D is perhaps TRBD1 (5 bases). The CDR3 sequence is 14 residues long. Germline CDR1 reads SGHRS; CDR2 reads YFSETQ. V lost 7 bases to trimming and J lost 0 bases, with 14 bases between them. CDR3 bases: TGCGCCAGCGATCGCGACAGAAGCTCCTACGAGCAGTACTTC. It yields the protein CASDRDRSSYEQYF.

In its sample, this clonotype was seen many times. The chain combines TRBV12-3 or TRBV12-4 with TRBJ2-7; the D gene is possibly TRBD2 (6 bases). The CDR3 has 14 amino acids. With 6 bases removed from V and 6 bases from J, the gap between germline ends came to 18 bases. The CDR3 coding sequence is TGTGCCAGCAGCTGGGACTCAGGCGTCGGCGAGCAGTACTTC. It is translated as CASSWDSGVGEQYF.

This clonotype was recorded many times. The V call is TRBV4-2, the J call TRBJ2-1; possibly TRBD1 or TRBD2 for D (5 bases each). From germline, CDR1 is LGHNA and CDR2 YNFKEQ. This CDR3 is 16 amino acids long. Deletions cut 3 bases from V and 4 bases from J, with 16 bases between. The CDR3 reads CASSQGSGTVYNEQFF. The CDR3 DNA reads TGTGCCAGCAGCCAGGGATCCGGGACGGTTTACAATGAGCAGTTCTTC.

V and J are TRBV7-2 and TRBJ2-3, with TRBD2 matching 13 bases. Germline CDR1 and CDR2: SGHTA and FQGNSA. The CDR3 is 15 residues long. The V gene end was trimmed by 4 bases and the J gene end by 4 bases; junction bases not matched to a gene: 2. This CDR3 is CASSSTSGGADTQYF. The DNA of the CDR3 is TGTGCCAGCAGCTCCACTAGCGGGGGGGCAGATACGCAGTATTTT.

This clonotype has ten or more counts. The chain carries TRBV4-2 and TRBJ2-2; D call uncertain. The CDR3 totals 13 residues. Per germline, CDR1 LGHNA and CDR2 YNFKEQ. Trimming removed 4 bases from V and 6 bases from J, with 9 bases in between. CDR3 sequence (DNA): TGTGCCAGCAGCCGCAAAGTAGCCGGGGAGCTGTTTTTT. As protein: CASSRKVAGELFF.

In its sample, this clonotype was seen a few times. The chain carries TRBV4-3 and TRBJ2-5; D gene ambiguous. V shed 0 bases and J shed 5 bases, with 13 bases lying between them. The germline CDR1 and CDR2 sequences are LGHNA and YSLEER. The CDR3 sequence is 15 residues long. For the CDR3, the DNA is TGCGCCAGCAGCCAAGATCGCGGCTTAGGGGAGACCCAGTACTTC. Protein: CASSQDRGLGETQYF.

At least ten counts were recorded for this clonotype. The rearrangement uses TRBV4-3 and TRBJ2-3; the D gene could be TRBD1 or TRBD2 (5 bases each). This CDR3 spans 16 amino acids. CDR1 is LGHNA and CDR2 is YSLEER in the germline V gene. V was cut by 0 bases and J by 4 bases, with 14 bases left in between. The CDR3, as DNA: TGCGCCAGCAGCCAAGACTTCCCGGGGACGGCAGATACGCAGTATTTT. This gives the protein CASSQDFPGTADTQYF.

This chain connects TRBV19 to TRBJ2-1; 11 nucleotides align to TRBD2. Trimming removed 6 bases from V and 7 bases from J; junction bases left unmatched: 8. Per the germline V gene, CDR1 is LNHDA and CDR2 is SQIVND (reference sequence). This CDR3 comprises 15 residues. CDR3: CASRIGLAGQNEQFF. DNA for the CDR3: TGTGCCAGTAGAATCGGACTAGCGGGTCAGAATGAGCAGTTCTTC.

V and J are TRBV27 and TRBJ2-4, with D tentatively TRBD1 (5 bases). CDR1 and CDR2 from the germline V gene are MNHEY and SMNVEV (reference sequence). With 0 bases removed from V and 2 bases from J, the gap between germline ends came to 8 bases. This CDR3 has 15 amino acids. The CDR3 nucleotides are TGTGCCAGCAGTTTATCGTCAGGGACCAAAAACATTCAGTACTTC. This translates into CASSLSSGTKNIQYF.